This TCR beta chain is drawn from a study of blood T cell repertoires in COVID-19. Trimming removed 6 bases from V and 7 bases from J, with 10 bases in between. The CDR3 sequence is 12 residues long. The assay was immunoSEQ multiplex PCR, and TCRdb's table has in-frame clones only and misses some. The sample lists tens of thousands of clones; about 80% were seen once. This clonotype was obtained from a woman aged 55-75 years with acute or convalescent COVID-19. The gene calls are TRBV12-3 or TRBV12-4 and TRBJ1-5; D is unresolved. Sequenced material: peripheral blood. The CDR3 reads CASRISRQPQHF. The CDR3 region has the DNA TGTGCCAGCAGGATATCTCGGCAGCCCCAGCATTTT.